This is a list of T cell receptor beta chains from one sample in a study of blood T cell repertoires in COVID-19. Method: immunoSEQ multiplex PCR; TCRdb's copy keeps in-frame clones and lacks some. The table lists tens of thousands of clones, more than 70% of them singletons. The sample taken for sequencing was peripheral blood. The source of these receptors is a man between 65 and 79 years old with acute or convalescent COVID-19. The CDR3 runs from the conserved cysteine through the conserved F or W. The D gene is left open where the match is weak. Not every row has a clone size; where given, it reads once, few, many or a size class.

clone_size,j_call,d_call,v_call,cdr3_aa,cdr3_nt
NA,TRBJ2-3,NA,TRBV19,CASSIAAWDFRDTQYF,TGTGCCAGTAGTATAGCCGCGTGGGACTTCAGAGATACGCAGTATTTT
NA,TRBJ1-1,NA,TRBV29-1,CSVRRFGNTEAFF,TGCAGCGTTCGGCGGTTCGGGAACACTGAAGCTTTCTTT
NA,TRBJ1-1,NA,TRBV7-6,CASSFGGNEAFF,TGTGCCAGCAGCTTCGGGGGGAATGAAGCTTTCTTT
NA,TRBJ1-5,TRBD1,TRBV18,CASSPTTTGSQPQHF,TGTGCCAGCTCACCAACGACGACAGGGTCTCAGCCCCAGCATTTT
NA,TRBJ1-2,TRBD1,TRBV18,CASSPRTGKEYGYTF,TGTGCCAGCTCACCCAGGACAGGGAAGGAGTATGGCTACACCTTC
NA,TRBJ2-1,TRBD2,TRBV7-2,CASSFLAGALSSYNEQFF,TGTGCCAGCAGCTTTCTAGCGGGGGCCCTTAGCTCCTACAATGAGCAGTTCTTC
NA,TRBJ2-7,TRBD1,TRBV4-1,CASSQVPGQGVLEQYF,TGCGCCAGCAGCCAAGTCCCGGGACAGGGGGTCCTCGAGCAGTACTTC
once,TRBJ1-1,TRBD1,TRBV5-6,CASSPTGLANSLNTEAFF,TGTGCCAGCAGCCCGACAGGGCTCGCAAACAGTTTGAACACTGAAGCTTTCTTT
once,TRBJ2-3,TRBD2,TRBV6-1,CASSAPRGGYTDTQYF,TGTGCCAGCAGTGCCCCTCGCGGGGGTTACACAGATACGCAGTATTTT
few,TRBJ2-2,NA,TRBV18,CASSPVWGRNTGELFF,TGTGCCAGCTCACCAGTGTGGGGCCGGAACACCGGGGAGCTGTTTTTT
NA,TRBJ2-1,NA,TRBV6-6,CASNPGGQSYNEQFF,TGTGCCAGCAATCCCGGGGGGCAATCCTACAATGAGCAGTTCTTC
once,TRBJ1-3,TRBD1,TRBV4-3,CASSQVGGQPGNTIYF,TGCGCCAGCAGCCAAGTAGGGGGACAGCCTGGAAACACCATATATTTT
NA,TRBJ2-3,NA,TRBV7-8,CASSPWGGPETDTQYF,TGTGCCAGCAGCCCCTGGGGGGGCCCAGAAACAGATACGCAGTATTTT
NA,TRBJ1-2,NA,TRBV3-1/TRBV3-2,CASSQGQNYGYTF,TGTGCCAGCAGCCAAGGGCAGAACTATGGCTACACCTTC
NA,TRBJ1-2,TRBD1,TRBV5-6,CASSLVVRGRGDYGYTF,TGTGCCAGCAGCTTGGTAGTAAGGGGGCGCGGGGACTATGGCTACACCTTC
NA,TRBJ2-1,NA,TRBV4-3,CASSQDEKRHEQFF,TGCGCCAGCAGCCAAGATGAGAAGCGACATGAGCAGTTCTTC
once,TRBJ1-6,NA,TRBV15,CATSRDRGGYSPLHF,TGTGCCACCAGCAGAGATCGGGGGGGGTATTCACCCCTCCACTTT
NA,TRBJ1-2,TRBD1,TRBV6-5,CASQHRGGYGYTF,TGTGCCAGCCAACACAGGGGTGGGTATGGCTACACCTTC
NA,TRBJ1-4,NA,TRBV5-4,CASSLGADEKLFF,TGTGCCAGCAGCTTGGGGGCCGATGAAAAACTGTTTTTT
NA,TRBJ1-2,NA,TRBV9,CASSVAPLRGGYTF,TGTGCCAGCAGCGTAGCTCCCCTCAGGGGTGGCTACACCTTC
NA,TRBJ1-1,TRBD1,TRBV18,CASFSGQGARDTEAFF,TGTGCCAGCTTTTCGGGACAGGGGGCCCGGGACACTGAAGCTTTCTTT
NA,TRBJ1-4,TRBD1,TRBV7-2,CASSSQTGPNEKLFF,TGTGCCAGCAGCTCGCAGACAGGGCCTAATGAAAAACTGTTTTTT
NA,TRBJ2-5,NA,TRBV15,CATSRDRGRQETQYF,TGTGCCACCAGCAGAGATAGGGGCCGCCAAGAGACCCAGTACTTC
once,TRBJ2-1,TRBD1,TRBV12-5,CASGLVQGTVYNEQFF,TGTGCTAGTGGTTTGGTACAGGGGACAGTATACAATGAGCAGTTCTTC
NA,TRBJ2-1,TRBD1,TRBV30,CAWSVLRGRGHEQFF,TGTGCCTGGAGTGTACTCAGGGGGCGAGGGCATGAGCAGTTCTTC
NA,TRBJ1-3,NA,TRBV7-3,CASSLDLQHSGNTIYF,TGTGCCAGCAGCTTAGATCTACAGCACTCTGGAAACACCATATATTTT
NA,TRBJ2-1,NA,TRBV11-2,CASSLDRGSYNEQFF,TGTGCCAGCAGCTTAGATCGGGGCTCCTACAATGAGCAGTTCTTC
NA,TRBJ1-3,NA,TRBV7-2,CASSPTPGTGNTIYF,TGTGCCAGCAGCCCCACCCCAGGGACTGGAAACACCATATATTTT
NA,TRBJ1-6,TRBD1,TRBV9,CASSPWGQENSPLHF,TGTGCCAGCAGCCCCTGGGGACAGGAAAATTCACCCCTCCACTTT
once,TRBJ2-5,TRBD2,TRBV19,CASSTRTTSGGAYETQYF,TGTGCCAGTAGTACCCGAACGACTAGCGGGGGGGCCTACGAGACCCAGTACTTC
NA,TRBJ1-5,TRBD1,TRBV5-5,CASQRQGYSNQPQHF,TGTGCCAGTCAACGACAGGGTTATAGCAATCAGCCCCAGCATTTT
few,TRBJ2-3,NA,TRBV7-6,CASSSPGEGDTQYF,TGTGCCAGCAGCTCCCCGGGCGAGGGAGATACGCAGTATTTT
once,TRBJ1-1,NA,TRBV19,CASSIGWGVNTEAFF,TGTGCCAGTAGTATTGGCTGGGGGGTGAACACTGAAGCTTTCTTT
NA,TRBJ2-2,NA,TRBV2,CASSARTRDTGELFF,TGTGCCAGCAGTGCCAGGACGCGGGACACCGGGGAGCTGTTTTTT
NA,TRBJ2-3,NA,TRBV7-6,CASSLPNSKPDTDTQYF,TGTGCCAGCAGCTTACCGAACTCTAAACCCGACACAGATACGCAGTATTTT
NA,TRBJ2-2,TRBD1,TRBV11-3,CASSPGQGASTGELFF,TGTGCCAGCAGCCCCGGACAGGGGGCGAGCACCGGGGAGCTGTTTTTT
NA,TRBJ2-1,TRBD2,TRBV6-4,CASSHTSGGVYEQFF,TGTGCCAGCAGTCATACTAGCGGGGGGGTATATGAGCAGTTCTTC
NA,TRBJ1-1,NA,TRBV6-5,CASSPGGLNTEAFF,TGTGCCAGCAGCCCCGGGGGGCTGAACACTGAAGCTTTCTTT
NA,TRBJ1-2,TRBD1,TRBV18,CASSPDREAYGYTF,TGTGCCAGCTCACCGGACAGGGAGGCCTATGGCTACACCTTC
NA,TRBJ2-5,NA,TRBV6-5,CASSYVSGRGETQYF,TGTGCCAGCAGTTACGTGTCTGGGCGAGGGGAGACCCAGTACTTC
NA,TRBJ1-1,NA,TRBV7-9,CASSLAGGEAFF,TGTGCCAGCAGCTTAGCCGGGGGTGAAGCTTTCTTT
NA,TRBJ1-1,NA,TRBV5-4,CASSFRGGNTEAFF,TGTGCCAGCAGCTTCAGGGGCGGGAACACTGAAGCTTTCTTT
NA,TRBJ2-1,TRBD2,TRBV5-6,CASSFRTSGGAEEQFF,TGTGCCAGCAGCTTCCGGACTAGCGGGGGGGCGGAAGAGCAGTTCTTC
NA,TRBJ2-7,NA,TRBV9,CASSARSATPGEQYF,TGTGCCAGCAGCGCCCGGTCCGCGACTCCAGGGGAGCAGTACTTC
NA,TRBJ2-3,TRBD2,TRBV24-1,CATSDSRRGGTDTQYF,TGTGCCACCAGTGATTCTCGGCGGGGGGGCACAGATACGCAGTATTTT
medium-sized,TRBJ2-7,NA,TRBV7-2,CASSAGSHSSYEQYF,TGTGCCAGCAGCGCCGGGTCTCATTCCTCCTACGAGCAGTACTTC
NA,TRBJ2-7,TRBD1,TRBV19,CASSRDSYEQYF,TGTGCCAGTAGTAGGGACAGCTACGAGCAGTACTTC